The 14 T cell receptor beta chains below were found in one sample sequenced in a study of shared clonotypes between healthy human individuals. Measured with immunoSEQ multiplex PCR; TCRdb has only the in-frame clones, and not every one. The data show approximately 250,000 clones, with approximately 65% seen just once and 8.5% to 14% held by the top ten. Sequenced sample: memory CD4+ T cells sorted from blood. Documented subset: CD45RA-negative fraction. The source of these receptors is a man aged 30-40 years in good health.

The CDR3 reads CASRDGPNEQYF. In nucleotides, the CDR3 is TGTGCCAGCAGGGATGGGCCCAACGAGCAGTACTTC. This chain joins TRBV7-9 and TRBJ2-7, with D unclear. The CDR3 is made up of 12 amino acids. The germline V gene has CDR1 SEHNR and CDR2 FQNEAQ (reference sequence). The V and J ends lost 6 bases and 5 bases respectively, with 11 bases between them.

The V and J genes are TRBV30 and TRBJ2-4; 7 nucleotides agree with TRBD1. The J segment lost 8 bases and the V segment lost 1 base, leaving 8 bases of the junction unmatched. The CDR3 has 14 amino acids. In germline, CDR1 is GTSNPN, CDR2 SVGIG (reference sequence). CDR3: CAWSGGTEVHIQYF. The CDR3 DNA is TGTGCCTGGAGTGGAGGGACAGAAGTACACATTCAGTACTTC.

V gene TRBV7-6 combines with J gene TRBJ1-3; 7 bases align to TRBD1. The CDR3 totals 16 residues. Per germline, CDR1 SGHVS and CDR2 FNYEAQ. V trimming: 2 bases; J trimming: 2 bases; junction bases outside the gene matches: 6. The CDR3, as DNA: TGTGCCAGCAGCTTAATCCCCGACAGGGCTGGAAACACCATATATTTT. Its protein product is CASSLIPDRAGNTIYF.

The chain couples TRBV6-6 to TRBJ2-7; the D gene could be TRBD1 or TRBD2 (5 bases each). Germline V gene sequence: CDR1 MNHNY, CDR2 SVGAGI (reference sequence). Trimming pared 4 bases from V and 5 bases from J, leaving 15 bases between. The length of the CDR3 is 14 residues. Written as DNA, the CDR3 is TGTGCCAGCAGTTTGTGGGGGAGAGAGAACGAGCAGTACTTC. This translates into CASSLWGRENEQYF.

This clone was seen only a few times. The chain employs TRBV4-3 and TRBJ2-7, with D perhaps TRBD1 (6 bases). V gave up 0 bases and J gave up 6 bases, with 15 bases separating them. Germline V gene lookup returns CDR1 LGHNA and CDR2 YSLEER. This CDR3 comprises 15 residues. The CDR3 DNA reads TGCGCCAGCAGCCAAGAAGCACTCGCAGGGGCCGAGCAGTACTTC. This encodes CASSQEALAGAEQYF.

V is TRBV29-1 and J is TRBJ2-1; 12 nucleotides match TRBD2. The CDR3 spans 13 residues. Germline V gives CDR1 SQVTM, CDR2 ANQGSEA. V shed 6 bases, J shed 9 bases, and the junction held 6 bases outside the gene matches. The DNA for the CDR3 is TGCAGCGTCCGACTAGCGGGAGTACCTGAGCAGTTCTTC. Its translation: CSVRLAGVPEQFF.

This clone has a count of ten or more. This chain links TRBV19 with TRBJ2-5; D gene unclear. In germline, CDR1 is LNHDA, CDR2 SQIVND (reference sequence). There are 16 residues in the CDR3. V lost 2 bases to trimming and J lost 5 bases, with 18 bases between them. In DNA, the CDR3 is TGTGCCAGTAGTATACCAGGAGATGTGCGTAGGGAGACCCAGTACTTC. Amino acids: CASSIPGDVRRETQYF.

This clone was counted once. The chain couples TRBV19 to TRBJ2-7; 10 bases map to TRBD1. The V segment lost 5 bases and the J segment 7 bases; nucleotides outside the gene matches: 8. The CDR3 spans 14 residues. Germline-derived CDR1 and CDR2 are LNHDA and SQIVND (reference sequence). CDR3 sequence (DNA): TGTGCCAGTAGTGTCGACAGGGGGCGAGGTGAGCAGTACTTC. Protein product: CASSVDRGRGEQYF.

This chain links TRBV29-1 with TRBJ2-2, with D maybe TRBD2 (6 bases). Germline CDR1 is SQVTM and CDR2 is ANQGSEA. The CDR3 totals 13 residues. V was cut by 6 bases and J by 4 bases, with 12 bases left in between. CDR3 in DNA: TGCAGCGTCCGGGAGACTGGCACCGGGGAGCTGTTTTTT. This codes for CSVRETGTGELFF.

The genes are TRBV6-1 and TRBJ2-7, with TRBD1 identical over 9 bases. The germline gives CDR1 MNHNS, CDR2 SASEGT. The CDR3 contains 14 residues. Losses at the gene ends were 3 bases for V and 3 bases for J; bases not matched to a gene: 3. This CDR3 reads CASSETTGGYEQYF. The CDR3 DNA reads TGTGCCAGCAGTGAGACGACAGGGGGCTACGAGCAGTACTTC.

Only a few counts were recorded for this clone. The chain carries TRBV28 and TRBJ1-5, with D possibly matching TRBD1 (6 bases). CDR3 length: 15 amino acids. The germline V gene has CDR1 MDHEN and CDR2 SYDVKM. V shed 4 bases and J shed 2 bases, with 12 bases lying between them. CDR3 in DNA: TGTGCCAGCAGTTGGGGGGCCAGCGGCAATCAGCCCCAGCATTTT. Its protein product is CASSWGASGNQPQHF. Filled out from reference TRBV28 and TRBJ1-5, the complete variable domain reads DVKVTQSSRYLVKRTGEKVFLECVQDMDHENMFWYRQDPGLGLRLIYFSYDVKMKEKGDIPEGYSVSREKKERFSLILESASTNQTSMYLCASSWGASGNQPQHFGDGTRLSIL.

Only a few counts were recorded for this clone. The gene calls are TRBV6-1 and TRBJ2-7, with D perhaps matching TRBD2 (5 bases). With 3 bases removed from V and 2 bases from J, the gap between germline ends came to 29 bases. From germline, CDR1 is MNHNS and CDR2 SASEGT. The CDR3 is 20 residues long. The CDR3 DNA sequence: TGTGCCAGCAGTGATTCGAGGGCCTTAGGACGGCGACGGGTGCCCTACGAGCAGTACTTC. This sequence encodes CASSDSRALGRRRVPYEQYF.

There are a few counts of this clone. Other nucleotide sequences in the sample specify the same CDR3. The chain has TRBV18 and TRBJ1-5, with D perhaps TRBD1 (5 bases). The germline CDR1 and CDR2 sequences are KGHSH and LQKENI. CDR3 size: 13 residues. Trimming took off 6 bases at V and 4 bases at J, with 10 bases between the two ends. The CDR3 sequence: CASSPGPNQPQHF. The CDR3 bases are TGTGCCAGCTCTCCGGGACCGAATCAGCCCCAGCATTTT.

The V gene is TRBV6-5, the J gene TRBJ2-7, with D possibly matching TRBD1 (5 bases). Germline values: CDR1 MNHEY, CDR2 SVGAGI. The CDR3 totals 13 residues. Trimming took off 4 bases at V and 1 base at J, with 8 bases between the two ends. The CDR3 DNA follows: TGTGCCAGCAGTTCGACAGTATCCTACGAGCAGTACTTC. Its translation: CASSSTVSYEQYF.